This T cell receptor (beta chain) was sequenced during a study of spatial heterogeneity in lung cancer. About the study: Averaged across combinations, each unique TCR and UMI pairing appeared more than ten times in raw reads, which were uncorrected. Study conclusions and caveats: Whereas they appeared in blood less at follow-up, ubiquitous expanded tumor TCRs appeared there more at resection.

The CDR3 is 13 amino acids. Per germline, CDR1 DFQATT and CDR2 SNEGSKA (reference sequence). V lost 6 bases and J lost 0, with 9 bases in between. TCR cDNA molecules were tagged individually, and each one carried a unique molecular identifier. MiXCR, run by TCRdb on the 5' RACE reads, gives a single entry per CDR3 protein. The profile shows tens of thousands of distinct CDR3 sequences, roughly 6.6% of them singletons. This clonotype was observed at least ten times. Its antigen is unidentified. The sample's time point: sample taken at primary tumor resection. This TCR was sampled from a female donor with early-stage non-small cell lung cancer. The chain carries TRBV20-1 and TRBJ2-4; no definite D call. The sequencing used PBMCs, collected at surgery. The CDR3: CSATDLAKNIQYF. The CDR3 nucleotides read TGCAGTGCAACGGACCTAGCCAAAAACATTCAGTACTTC.